The entry below describes one T cell receptor (beta chain). Antigen specificity is unknown. cDNA serving as the sequencing template came from extracted, reverse transcribed RNA. The data were produced by immunoSEQ multiplex PCR, yet TCRdb's version contains in-frame clones alone and is incomplete. The sample includes approximately 180,000 clones, roughly 60% of them seen just once. The sample is drawn from a study of CD8+ T cells in alopecia areata. Study outcomes and limitations: Especially in alopecia totalis/universalis, lesional scalp showed greater clonality than normal scalp did.

Germline lookup yields CDR1 SQVTM and CDR2 ANQGSEA. CDR3 length: 13 residues. Trimming cost V 7 bases and J 10 bases, with 17 bases left between them. Noted treatment: oral pan-JAK inhibitor, 5-10 mg twice daily. The study team obtained lesional scalp punch biopsies and peripheral blood from alopecia areata patients. This specimen consisted of CD4+ T cells sorted from blood, obtained at week 24, from a patient treated with tofacitinib. The chain couples TRBV29-1 to TRBJ1-6; unclear D gene. The receptor's source is a human donor with alopecia areata. Written as DNA, the CDR3 is TGCAGCGCGCAGACCGGTTACGGGTCACCCCTCCACTTT. This sequence encodes CSAQTGYGSPLHF.